This T cell receptor (beta chain) was documented in a study of cytomegalovirus exposure and HLA in healthy donors. V was cut by 5 bases and J by 11 bases, with 18 bases left in between. The germline V gene has CDR1 SGHTA and CDR2 FQGTGA. The CDR3 spans 13 residues. Primers: 60 Vbeta forward and 13 Jbeta reverse. Data came from immunoSEQ multiplex PCR; TCRdb stores just in-frame clones and leaves some out. This sample yields some 150,000 clones, of which roughly 80% are seen a single time; less than 3% belongs to the top ten. Details on this clone: Its antigen is undetermined. At the DNA level, this CDR3 is encoded by other sequences in the same sample as well.

Overall study results and limits: TCR beta sequences reportedly predicted the HLA-A and HLA-B alleles of most subjects accurately. Later analysis suggested most CMV-associated TCR beta chains were HLA-restricted.

Specimen: PBMCs. This sequence was found in a woman aged 25 to 39 in good health and CMV-seronegative. The chain links TRBV7-3 to TRBJ1-1; D may be TRBD1 (5 bases). CDR3 nucleotide sequence: TGTGCCAGCAGCCTACAACAGGCAGGTGAGGCTTTCTTT. It codes for CASSLQQAGEAFF.